Reported below is one T cell receptor (beta chain). Its antigen remains unknown. The sample is drawn from a study of shared clonotypes between healthy human individuals. Looking at the study overall: The study used three CD4 naive, three CD4 memory, two CD8 naive and one CD8 memory plate per donor.

V was clipped by 0 bases and J by 5 bases, with 11 bases between them. Germline CDR1 is SGDLS and CDR2 is YYNGEE. This CDR3 contains 15 residues. This was a deep-level run. Sequencing was performed with immunoSEQ multiplex PCR; in TCRdb, only in-frame clones are kept and a portion is missing. The data hold around 600,000 clones, with approximately 95% observed a single time. The naive CD8 population came from CD45RO-negative cells selected for CCR7, without terminally differentiated effector memory CD45RA+ cells. The study, taken as a whole, reports: Incomplete sequencing of sorted subsets was indicated by rarefaction despite large depth. Naive subsets generally exceeded memory subsets in estimated richness.

The chain is built from TRBV9 and TRBJ2-2; possible D gene TRBD2, 6 bases. The sequenced sample consisted of naive CD8+ T cells sorted from blood. This clonotype was obtained from a woman aged 30 to 39 in good health. Written as DNA, the CDR3 is TGTGCCAGCAGCGTAGGAGCGGGTCGAACCGGGGAGCTGTTTTTT. The encoded protein is CASSVGAGRTGELFF.